This T cell receptor (beta chain) was profiled in a study of T cells in localized non-small cell lung cancer. Study outcomes and limitations: A median of around 60 of the top 100 tumor clones appeared in adjacent lung, which was paired and uninvolved. Uninvolved nearby lung showed the greatest T cell clonality, exceeding that found in tumor.

Repertoires were generated with immunoSEQ multiplex PCR, while TCRdb's copy carries only in-frame clones and drops some. This sample carries more than 2,000 clones, more than 30% of them seen once, and the ten largest clones take more than 10%. The CDR3 is 11 amino acids. The germline gives CDR1 LNHDA, CDR2 SQIVND (reference sequence). About this clone itself: The target antigen is unknown. Mismatch with germline at one junction end may stem from a read error.

Sample: lung tumor tissue, taken before any cancer treatment. The chain combines TRBV19 with TRBJ2-5, with D uncertain. The source of this sequence is a male donor aged 60 or over with stage I squamous cell lung carcinoma. CDR3 residues: CASSIDLTLYF. DNA for the CDR3: TGTGCCAGTAGTATAGATCTAACCCTGTACTTC.